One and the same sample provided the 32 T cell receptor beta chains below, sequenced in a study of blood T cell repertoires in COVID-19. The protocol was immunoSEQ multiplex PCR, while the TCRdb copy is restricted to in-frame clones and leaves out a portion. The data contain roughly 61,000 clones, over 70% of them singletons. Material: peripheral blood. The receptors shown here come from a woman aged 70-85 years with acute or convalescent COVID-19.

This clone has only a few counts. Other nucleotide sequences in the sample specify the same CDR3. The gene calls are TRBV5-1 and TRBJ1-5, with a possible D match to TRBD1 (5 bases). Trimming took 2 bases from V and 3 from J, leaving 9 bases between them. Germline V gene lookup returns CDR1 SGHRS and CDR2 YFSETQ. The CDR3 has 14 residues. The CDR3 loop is CASSFGGDNQPQHF. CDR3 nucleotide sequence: TGCGCCAGCAGCTTTGGAGGGGACAATCAGCCCCAGCATTTT.

In DNA form, the CDR3 reads TGCGCCAGCAGTCGGGGATCGGAGGCGAACAGGGTACAAAATGGGGGGGGCACAGATACGCAGTATTTT. This translates into CASSRGSEANRVQNGGGTDTQYF. This chain connects TRBV5-1 to TRBJ2-3, with D tentatively TRBD2 (7 bases). This CDR3 contains 23 residues. V lost 5 bases, J lost 1 base, and 38 bases lay in between. Germline V gene sequence: CDR1 SGHRS, CDR2 YFSETQ.

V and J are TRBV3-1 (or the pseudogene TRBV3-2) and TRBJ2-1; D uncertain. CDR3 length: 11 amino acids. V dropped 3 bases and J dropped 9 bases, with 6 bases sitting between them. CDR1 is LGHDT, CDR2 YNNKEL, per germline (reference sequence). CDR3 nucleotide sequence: TGTGCCAGCAGCCAGCCCAGTGAGCAGTTCTTC. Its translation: CASSQPSEQFF.

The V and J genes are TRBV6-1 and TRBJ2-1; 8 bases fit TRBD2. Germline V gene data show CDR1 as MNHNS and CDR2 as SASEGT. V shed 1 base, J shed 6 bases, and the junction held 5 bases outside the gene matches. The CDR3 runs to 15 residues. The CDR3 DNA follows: TGTGCCAGCAGTGAAGACGGACTAGCCCGCAATGAGCAGTTCTTC. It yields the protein CASSEDGLARNEQFF.

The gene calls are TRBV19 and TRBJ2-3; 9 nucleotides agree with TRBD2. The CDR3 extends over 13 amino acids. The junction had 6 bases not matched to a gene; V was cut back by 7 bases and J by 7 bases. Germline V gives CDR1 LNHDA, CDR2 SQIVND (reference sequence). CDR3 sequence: CASTFSGGNTQYF. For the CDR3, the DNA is TGTGCCAGTACCTTTAGCGGGGGAAATACGCAGTATTTT.

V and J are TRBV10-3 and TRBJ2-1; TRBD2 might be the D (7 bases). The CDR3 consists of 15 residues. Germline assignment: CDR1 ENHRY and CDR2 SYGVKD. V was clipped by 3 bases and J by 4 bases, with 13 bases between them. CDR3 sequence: CAISELGGTYNEQFF. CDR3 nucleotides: TGTGCCATCAGTGAATTGGGGGGGACATACAATGAGCAGTTCTTC.

Here the CDR3 DNA reads TGTGCCAGCAGCTCCGGGACAGCGAGGACTAGCGGTACCGGGGAGCTGTTTTTT. Its translation is CASSSGTARTSGTGELFF. The rearrangement links TRBV5-4 to TRBJ2-2, with 10 bases identical to TRBD2. V lost 3 bases to trimming and J lost 5 bases; unmatched junction nucleotides: 13. The CDR3 length is 18 residues. Germline V gene lookup returns CDR1 SGHNT and CDR2 YYREEE (reference sequence).

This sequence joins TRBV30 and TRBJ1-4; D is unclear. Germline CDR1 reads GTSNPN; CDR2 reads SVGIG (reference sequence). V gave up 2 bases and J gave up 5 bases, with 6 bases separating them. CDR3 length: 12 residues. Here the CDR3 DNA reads TGTGCCTGGAGTCGAGGGAATGAAAAACTGTTTTTT. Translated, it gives CAWSRGNEKLFF.

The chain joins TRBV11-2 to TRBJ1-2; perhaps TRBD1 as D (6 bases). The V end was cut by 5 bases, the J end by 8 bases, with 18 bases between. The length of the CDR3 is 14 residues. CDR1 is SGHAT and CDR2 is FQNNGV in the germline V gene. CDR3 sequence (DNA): TGTGCCAGCAGCGTAATACCGGGACAAGGCGGCTACACCTTC. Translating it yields CASSVIPGQGGYTF.

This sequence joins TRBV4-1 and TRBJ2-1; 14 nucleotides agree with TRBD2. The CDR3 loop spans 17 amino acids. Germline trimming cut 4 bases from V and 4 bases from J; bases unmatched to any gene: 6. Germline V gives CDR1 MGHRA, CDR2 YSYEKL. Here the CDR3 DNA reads TGCGCCAGCAGCCGGACTAGCGGGGGGTCACAATACAATGAGCAGTTCTTC. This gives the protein CASSRTSGGSQYNEQFF.

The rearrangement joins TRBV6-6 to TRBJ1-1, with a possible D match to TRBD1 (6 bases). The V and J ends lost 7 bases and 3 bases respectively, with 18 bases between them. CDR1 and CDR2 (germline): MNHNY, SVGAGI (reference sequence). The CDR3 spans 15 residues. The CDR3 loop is CASNSGWGRDTEAFF. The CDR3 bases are TGTGCCAGCAACTCCGGGTGGGGGCGGGACACTGAAGCTTTCTTT.

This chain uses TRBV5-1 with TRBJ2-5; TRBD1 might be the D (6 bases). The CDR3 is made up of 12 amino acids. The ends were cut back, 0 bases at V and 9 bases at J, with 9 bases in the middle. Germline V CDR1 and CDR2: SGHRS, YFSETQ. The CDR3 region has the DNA TGCGCCAGCAGCTTGGACAGGGTCCCCCAGTACTTC. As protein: CASSLDRVPQYF.

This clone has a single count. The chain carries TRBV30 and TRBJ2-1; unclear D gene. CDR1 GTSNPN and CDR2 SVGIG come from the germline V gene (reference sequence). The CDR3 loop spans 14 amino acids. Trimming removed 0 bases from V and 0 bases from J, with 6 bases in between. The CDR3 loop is CAWSVSSSYNEQFF. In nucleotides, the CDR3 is TGTGCCTGGAGTGTATCGAGCTCCTACAATGAGCAGTTCTTC.

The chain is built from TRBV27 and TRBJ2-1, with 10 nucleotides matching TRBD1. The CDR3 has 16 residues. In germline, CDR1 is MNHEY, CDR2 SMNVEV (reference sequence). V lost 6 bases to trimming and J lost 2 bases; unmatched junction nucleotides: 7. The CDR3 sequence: CASSNRGQGPYNEQFF. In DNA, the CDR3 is TGTGCCAGCAGCAACAGGGGACAGGGGCCCTACAATGAGCAGTTCTTC.

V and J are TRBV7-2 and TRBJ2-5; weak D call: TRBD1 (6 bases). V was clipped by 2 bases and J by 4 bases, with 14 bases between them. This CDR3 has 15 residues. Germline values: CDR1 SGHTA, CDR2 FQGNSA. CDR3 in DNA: TGTGCCAGCAGCTTAAACCAGGGGATAGGAGAGACCCAGTACTTC. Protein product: CASSLNQGIGETQYF.

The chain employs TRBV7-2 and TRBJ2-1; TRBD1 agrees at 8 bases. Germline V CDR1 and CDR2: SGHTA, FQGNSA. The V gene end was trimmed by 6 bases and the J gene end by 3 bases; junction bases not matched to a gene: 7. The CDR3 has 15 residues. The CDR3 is CASRIDRGSYNEQFF. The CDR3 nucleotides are TGTGCCAGCAGGATTGACAGGGGTAGCTACAATGAGCAGTTCTTC.

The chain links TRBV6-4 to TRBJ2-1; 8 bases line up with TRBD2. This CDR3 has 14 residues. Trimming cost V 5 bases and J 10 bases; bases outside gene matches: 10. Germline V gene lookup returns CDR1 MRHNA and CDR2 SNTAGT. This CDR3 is CASSFRAGVGEQFF. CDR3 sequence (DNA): TGTGCCAGCAGTTTCCGAGCGGGGGTTGGGGAGCAGTTCTTC.

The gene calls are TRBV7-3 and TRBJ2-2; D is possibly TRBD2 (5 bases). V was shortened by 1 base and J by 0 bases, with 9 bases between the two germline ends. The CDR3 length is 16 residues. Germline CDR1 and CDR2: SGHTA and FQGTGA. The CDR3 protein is CASSLRVEANTGELFF. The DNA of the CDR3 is TGTGCCAGCAGCTTAAGGGTGGAGGCGAACACCGGGGAGCTGTTTTTT. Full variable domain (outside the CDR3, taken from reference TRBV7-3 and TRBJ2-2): GAGVSQTPSNKVTEKGKYVELRCDPISGHTALYWYRQSLGQGPEFLIYFQGTGAADDSGLPNDRFFAVRPEGSVSTLKIQRTERGDSAVYLCASSLRVEANTGELFFGEGSRLTVL.

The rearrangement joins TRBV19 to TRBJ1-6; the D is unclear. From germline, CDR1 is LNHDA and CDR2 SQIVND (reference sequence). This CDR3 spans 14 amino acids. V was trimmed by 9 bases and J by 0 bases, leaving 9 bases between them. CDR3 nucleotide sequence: TGTGCCAGCTTGCCGAGCTCCTATAATTCACCCCTCCACTTT. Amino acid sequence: CASLPSSYNSPLHF.

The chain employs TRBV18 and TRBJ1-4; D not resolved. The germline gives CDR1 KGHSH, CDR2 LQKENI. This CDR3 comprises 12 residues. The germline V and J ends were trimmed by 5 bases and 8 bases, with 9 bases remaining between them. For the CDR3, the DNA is TGTGCCAGCTCAACGGGAGGGGAAAAACTGTTTTTT. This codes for CASSTGGEKLFF.

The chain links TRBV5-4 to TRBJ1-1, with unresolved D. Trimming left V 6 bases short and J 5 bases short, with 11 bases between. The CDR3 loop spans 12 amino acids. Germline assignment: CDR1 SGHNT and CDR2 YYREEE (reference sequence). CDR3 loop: CASTRDSTEAFF. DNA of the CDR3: TGTGCCAGCACGAGGGATTCGACTGAAGCTTTCTTT.

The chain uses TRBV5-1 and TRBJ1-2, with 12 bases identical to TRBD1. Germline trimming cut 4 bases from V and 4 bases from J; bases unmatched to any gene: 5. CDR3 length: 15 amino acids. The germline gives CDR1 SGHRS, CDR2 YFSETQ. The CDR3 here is CASSPGTGGSYGYTF. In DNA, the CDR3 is TGCGCCAGCAGCCCCGGGACAGGGGGCAGCTATGGCTACACCTTC.

In nucleotides, the CDR3 is TGTGCCAGCAGCCTAGGGACAGGGAAGGGGGAAAAACTGTTTTTT. Translation: CASSLGTGKGEKLFF. The chain couples TRBV7-2 to TRBJ1-4; 9 bases map to TRBD1. The CDR3 consists of 15 residues. V trimming: 5 bases; J trimming: 8 bases; junction bases outside the gene matches: 9. Germline CDR1 SGHTA, CDR2 FQGNSA.

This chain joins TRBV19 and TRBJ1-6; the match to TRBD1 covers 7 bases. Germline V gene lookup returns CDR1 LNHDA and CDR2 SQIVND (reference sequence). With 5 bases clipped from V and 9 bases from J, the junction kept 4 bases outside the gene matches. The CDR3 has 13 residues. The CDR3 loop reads CASSVTGASPLHF. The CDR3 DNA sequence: TGTGCCAGTAGTGTTACAGGGGCTTCACCCCTCCACTTT.

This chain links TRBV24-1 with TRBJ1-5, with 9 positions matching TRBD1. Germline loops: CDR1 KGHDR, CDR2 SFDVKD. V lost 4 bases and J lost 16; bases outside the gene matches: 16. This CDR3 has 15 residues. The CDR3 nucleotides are TGTGCCACCAGTGAAACTATTCCTCTTGGGACAGGGTTACATTTT. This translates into CATSETIPLGTGLHF.

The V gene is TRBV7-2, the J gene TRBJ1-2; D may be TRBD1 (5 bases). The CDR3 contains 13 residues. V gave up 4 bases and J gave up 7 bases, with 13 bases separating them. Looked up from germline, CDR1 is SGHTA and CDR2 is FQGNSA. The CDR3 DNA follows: TGTGCCAGCAGCTCGGCGGGACTTGGTGGCTACACCTTC. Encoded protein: CASSSAGLGGYTF. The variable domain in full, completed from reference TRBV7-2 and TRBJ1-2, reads GAGVSQSPSNKVTEKGKDVELRCDPISGHTALYWYRQSLGQGLEFLIYFQGNSAPDKSGLPSDRFSAERTGGSVSTLTIQRTQQEDSAVYLCASSSAGLGGYTFGSGTRLTVV.

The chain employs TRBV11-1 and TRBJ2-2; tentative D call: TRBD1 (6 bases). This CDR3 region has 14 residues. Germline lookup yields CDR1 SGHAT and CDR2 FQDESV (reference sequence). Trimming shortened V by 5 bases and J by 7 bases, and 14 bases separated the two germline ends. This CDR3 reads CASSPRQAGGELFF. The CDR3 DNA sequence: TGTGCCAGCAGCCCACGACAGGCCGGCGGGGAGCTGTTTTTT.

CDR3 in amino acids: CASSPRSGGNTGELFF. The CDR3 DNA reads TGCGCCAGCAGCCCTCGAAGCGGGGGCAACACCGGGGAGCTGTTTTTT. The V gene is TRBV5-1, the J gene TRBJ2-2; 8 bases fit TRBD2. The CDR3 extends over 16 amino acids. Germline trimming cut 4 bases from V and 2 bases from J; bases unmatched to any gene: 7. Germline V gene sequence: CDR1 SGHRS, CDR2 YFSETQ.

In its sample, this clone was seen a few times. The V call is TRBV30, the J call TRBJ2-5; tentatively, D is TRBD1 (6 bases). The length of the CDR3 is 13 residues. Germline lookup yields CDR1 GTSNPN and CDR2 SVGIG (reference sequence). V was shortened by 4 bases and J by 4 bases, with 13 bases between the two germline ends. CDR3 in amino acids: CAWTAGVPETQYF. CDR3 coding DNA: TGTGCCTGGACCGCAGGGGTTCCAGAGACCCAGTACTTC.

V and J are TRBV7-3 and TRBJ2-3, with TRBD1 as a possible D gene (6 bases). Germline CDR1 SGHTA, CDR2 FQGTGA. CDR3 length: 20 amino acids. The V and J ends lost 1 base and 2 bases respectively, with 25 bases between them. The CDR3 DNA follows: TGTGCCAGCAGCTTAAAGGGGGTTGGGATTGTAGGGACGAACACAGATACGCAGTATTTT. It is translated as CASSLKGVGIVGTNTDTQYF.

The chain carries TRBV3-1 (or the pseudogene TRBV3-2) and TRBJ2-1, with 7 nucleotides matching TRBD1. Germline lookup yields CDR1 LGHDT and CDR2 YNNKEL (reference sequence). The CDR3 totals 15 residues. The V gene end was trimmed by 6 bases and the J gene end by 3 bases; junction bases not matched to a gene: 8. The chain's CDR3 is CASSGDRDLYNEQFF. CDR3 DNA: TGTGCCAGCAGTGGTGACAGGGACCTCTACAATGAGCAGTTCTTC.

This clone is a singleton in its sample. CDR3 coding DNA: TGCGCCACCGAACCCAGGCAGGCTAGCGGGGGGGCCTTGGGCGGGGAGCTGTTTTTT. Its translation: CATEPRQASGGALGGELFF. This chain uses TRBV10-1 with TRBJ2-2; TRBD2 agrees at 12 bases. The CDR3 runs 19 residues. Germline V gives CDR1 WNHNN, CDR2 SYGVQD (reference sequence). V was clipped by 10 bases and J by 7 bases; unmatched bases: 22.